This T cell receptor beta chain was sequenced during a study of CD39 and CD103 CD8 tumor-infiltrating T cells (dated by TCRdb to the late 2010s). The study in broad terms: The repertoire comparisons shown came from four patients: one with an HPV-positive HNSCC, one with an HPV-negative HNSCC, one with ovarian cancer and one with melanoma. TCRbeta CDR3 deep sequencing compared repertoires of CD8 TIL subsets defined by CD103 and CD39 with peripheral memory CD8 T cells.

The CDR3 measures 16 amino acids from cysteine to phenylalanine. Left in the record is the CDR3 DNA by itself, 48 bases read in frame from the first base. Via the germline V gene, CDR1 is SGHTA and CDR2 FQGTGA. Trimming leaves V shorter by 2 bases and J shorter by 3 bases, with the junction holding 6 bases beyond the gene matches. From about 10,000 to 100,000 sorted cells per subset, genomic DNA was extracted using the DNeasy Blood and Tissue Kit. TCRbeta V-J or V-D-J regions were sequenced and mapped by the immunoSEQ service, with coverage above 10x per sample. As for how the authors treated the data: The analysis included only productive rearrangements exported from the immunoSEQ Analyzer platform, and clonality was assessed using the 500 most abundant clones. The Morisita-Horn similarity index and the Jaccard index were used to quantify the overlap in repertoires between populations. Morisita-Horn similarity between CD8 T-cell subset TCR repertoires was measured in 6 or 7 cancer patients. What TCRdb holds here is the immuneACCESS table cut down to in-frame rearrangements. Part of the clones is not present; checked against another copy, under half of the missing clones reflect an unresolved V gene, and the others are unexplained. The V and J calls and the clone size are those of that table, but D and trimming were determined from the DNA. Present in this sample are some 16,000 clones, about nine tenths of which were seen just once. The ten largest clones take up 4.3% of the sample.

Beyond this particular receptor, the publication reports: Compared with DN and SP CD8 TILs and with blood memory CD8 T cells, DP CD8 TILs appeared more oligoclonal, with the top 30 clonotypes covering about 56-86%. DP TIL clonotypes were rarely found in blood or uninvolved lymph node, whereas DN TIL clonotypes largely overlapped peripheral memory CD8 repertoires.

At the time samples were collected, the patients were not on therapy, although their prior treatments varied from chemotherapy, radiotherapy, surgery and immunotherapy to none at all. After thawing, cells were enriched for T lymphocytes using a negative-selection kit, and EpCAM beads were added for tumor-infiltrating lymphocytes. Memory CD8 T cells were sorted using a CD8+CD4-CD45RA- gate, without regard to whether the cells expressed CCR7. Before analysis, peripheral blood mononuclear cells were separated on a Ficoll-Paque PLUS gradient and then cryopreserved. Populations were sorted on a FACSAria II to about 99% purity, and cell pellets were frozen without culture for TCR sequencing. Worth noting for this clone: What antigen it recognizes has not been identified. No clone much larger than this one lies a single base away; base qualities are absent.

The TCR sequence derives from a human donor with head and neck squamous cell carcinoma. Here the chain combines TRBV7-3 and TRBJ2-3; 9 bases in the junction line up with TRBD1. Sequencing was performed on CD8+ T cells sorted from blood. Read against the paper, the sample's cell subset or site label means: total memory CD8 T cells (CD45RA-CCR7+/-) from blood or uninvolved lymph node. The CDR3 corresponds to CASSLVTGGTTDTQYF. The nucleotides are TGTGCCAGCAGCTTAGTAACAGGGGGCACGACAGATACGCAGTATTTT.